This is a list of T cell receptor beta chains from one sample in a study of chemoradiotherapy in HPV16-positive cancers. Only in-frame clones appear in the TCRdb table, and some are missing; sequencing was by immunoSEQ multiplex PCR. Among approximately 32,000 clones, about four fifths were seen once, and the ten largest hold 3% to 4%. The source was blood, collected from a patient who underwent chemoradiotherapy. The receptors stem from a human donor with HPV-associated anogenital cancer. The CDR3 runs from the conserved cysteine through the conserved F or W. The D gene is left open where the match is weak. Expanded clones are given a class, and other clones once, few, many or no size at all.

J: TRBJ2-1; D: NA; V: TRBV6-4; size: NA; CDR3: CASIRESSYNEQFF; DNA: TGTGCCAGCATCAGGGAGAGCTCCTACAATGAGCAGTTCTTC
J: TRBJ1-5; D: NA; V: TRBV11-2; size: few; CDR3: CASSLDVGGNQPQHF; DNA: TGTGCCAGCAGCCTGGACGTGGGGGGCAATCAGCCCCAGCATTTT
J: TRBJ1-3; D: TRBD1; V: TRBV30; size: few; CDR3: CAWYGQGDAVPGNTIYF; DNA: TGTGCCTGGTACGGACAGGGGGATGCCGTCCCTGGAAACACCATATATTTT
J: TRBJ1-2; D: TRBD1; V: TRBV6-1; size: NA; CDR3: CASSGSGTGVFNYGYTF; DNA: TGTGCCAGCAGTGGCTCCGGGACAGGAGTGTTTAACTATGGCTACACCTTC
J: TRBJ2-1; D: NA; V: TRBV5-3; size: NA; CDR3: CARSLVGIADSYNEQFF; DNA: TGTGCCAGAAGCTTGGTAGGGATTGCGGACTCCTACAATGAGCAGTTCTTC
J: TRBJ1-4; D: NA; V: TRBV25-1; size: NA; CDR3: CASSQGTHATNEKLFF; DNA: TGTGCCAGCAGCCAGGGGACTCATGCAACTAATGAAAAACTGTTTTTT
J: TRBJ1-3; D: TRBD1; V: TRBV2; size: NA; CDR3: CASRNRGVSGNTIYF; DNA: TGTGCCAGCAGGAACAGGGGCGTCTCTGGAAACACCATATATTTT
J: TRBJ2-7; D: TRBD1; V: TRBV7-3; size: NA; CDR3: CASSLFGQGDYEQYF; DNA: TGTGCCAGCAGCTTATTTGGACAGGGGGACTACGAGCAGTACTTC
J: TRBJ2-1; D: TRBD1; V: TRBV19; size: NA; CDR3: CASSLQQGNEQFF; DNA: TGTGCCAGTAGTTTGCAACAGGGGAATGAGCAGTTCTTC
J: TRBJ2-2; D: NA; V: TRBV4-3; size: NA; CDR3: CASSQGLGRSNTGELFF; DNA: TGCGCCAGCAGCCAAGGTTTGGGACGGTCCAACACCGGGGAGCTGTTTTTT
J: TRBJ1-2; D: NA; V: TRBV5-5; size: few; CDR3: CASSLVQSRGYTF; DNA: TGTGCCAGCAGCTTGGTACAGTCACGGGGCTACACCTTC
J: TRBJ1-1; D: NA; V: TRBV9; size: NA; CDR3: CASSAPERGKRNTEAFF; DNA: TGTGCCAGCAGCGCCCCAGAGAGGGGGAAGAGGAACACTGAAGCTTTCTTT
J: TRBJ2-7; D: NA; V: TRBV18; size: NA; CDR3: CASLAGQAHTYEQYF; DNA: TGTGCCAGCTTAGCCGGGCAGGCGCATACCTACGAGCAGTACTTC
J: TRBJ1-5; D: NA; V: TRBV5-1; size: few; CDR3: CASSLDGFNQPQHF; DNA: TGCGCCAGCAGCTTGGACGGTTTCAATCAGCCCCAGCATTTT
J: TRBJ2-4; D: NA; V: TRBV6-1; size: NA; CDR3: CASSAYPSLAKNIQYF; DNA: TGTGCCAGCAGTGCCTACCCCTCCCTAGCCAAAAACATTCAGTACTTC
J: TRBJ2-5; D: NA; V: TRBV6-6; size: NA; CDR3: CASSSPTAPETQYF; DNA: TGTGCCAGCAGTTCCCCGACAGCTCCAGAGACCCAGTACTTC
J: TRBJ2-2; D: NA; V: TRBV6-4; size: NA; CDR3: CASSLLSGTGELFF; DNA: TGTGCCAGCAGCCTTTTATCTGGCACCGGGGAGCTGTTTTTT
J: TRBJ1-2; D: NA; V: TRBV5-6; size: NA; CDR3: CASSPGAGYTF; DNA: TGTGCCAGCAGCCCAGGAGCGGGCTACACCTTC
J: TRBJ2-2; D: NA; V: TRBV5-1; size: few; CDR3: CASSFWDVNTGELFF; DNA: TGCGCCAGCAGCTTTTGGGACGTGAACACCGGGGAGCTGTTTTTT
J: TRBJ2-2; D: NA; V: TRBV5-4; size: NA; CDR3: CASSSAKDRNTGELFF; DNA: TGTGCCAGCAGCTCCGCTAAGGACAGGAACACCGGGGAGCTGTTTTTT
J: TRBJ1-5; D: TRBD1; V: TRBV15; size: NA; CDR3: CATSARDRGYRQPQHF; DNA: TGTGCCACCAGCGCCCGGGACAGGGGTTACAGGCAGCCCCAGCATTTT
J: TRBJ1-2; D: NA; V: TRBV14; size: NA; CDR3: CASSQDGRGYTF; DNA: TGTGCCAGCAGCCAAGATGGGAGAGGCTACACCTTC
J: TRBJ2-2; D: NA; V: TRBV5-6; size: NA; CDR3: CASSFWGSTGELFF; DNA: TGTGCCAGCAGCTTTTGGGGTAGCACCGGGGAGCTGTTTTTT
J: TRBJ2-7; D: NA; V: TRBV7-9; size: NA; CDR3: CASGNYEQYF; DNA: TGTGCCAGCGGTAATTACGAGCAGTACTTC
J: TRBJ1-4; D: NA; V: TRBV6-6; size: NA; CDR3: CASLNPGGTNEKLFF; DNA: TGTGCCAGCCTCAATCCCGGGGGGACTAATGAAAAACTGTTTTTT
J: TRBJ2-3; D: NA; V: TRBV10-3; size: NA; CDR3: CATTSTDTQYF; DNA: TGTGCCACCACTAGCACAGATACGCAGTATTTT
J: TRBJ2-7; D: TRBD1; V: TRBV7-6; size: once; CDR3: CASSQPGPPGGEQYF; DNA: TGTGCCAGCAGCCAACCGGGGCCCCCAGGGGGCGAGCAGTACTTC
J: TRBJ1-3; D: NA; V: TRBV5-1; size: NA; CDR3: CASSLAGGSGNTIYF; DNA: TGCGCCAGCAGCTTGGCGGGAGGCTCTGGAAACACCATATATTTT
J: TRBJ2-6; D: TRBD2; V: TRBV5-1; size: NA; CDR3: CASSLVIAGSSGANVLTF; DNA: TGCGCCAGCAGCTTGGTGATAGCGGGGAGCTCTGGGGCCAACGTCCTGACTTTC
J: TRBJ1-6; D: NA; V: TRBV27; size: once; CDR3: CASSFSGANSPLHF; DNA: TGTGCCAGCAGTTTTTCGGGAGCTAATTCACCCCTCCACTTT
J: TRBJ1-2; D: NA; V: TRBV6-1; size: NA; CDR3: CASSEVGSRVGTYGYTF; DNA: TGTGCCAGCAGTGAAGTAGGGTCCAGGGTGGGAACCTATGGCTACACCTTC
J: TRBJ2-7; D: NA; V: TRBV11-3; size: NA; CDR3: CASSLTPTGLQYF; DNA: TGTGCCAGCAGCCTCACCCCGACAGGACTCCAGTACTTC
J: TRBJ2-3; D: TRBD2; V: TRBV6-4; size: NA; CDR3: CASSETSGGADTQYF; DNA: TGTGCCAGCAGTGAGACTAGCGGGGGAGCAGATACGCAGTATTTT
J: TRBJ1-5; D: NA; V: TRBV7-2; size: few; CDR3: CASSPWEGQPQHF; DNA: TGTGCCAGCAGCCCCTGGGAGGGTCAGCCCCAGCATTTT
J: TRBJ1-2; D: NA; V: TRBV13; size: NA; CDR3: CASSLTRGNYGYTF; DNA: TGTGCCAGCAGCCTCACACGGGGAAACTATGGCTACACCTTC
J: TRBJ2-1; D: NA; V: TRBV5-6; size: NA; CDR3: CASSPLGLYNEQFF; DNA: TGTGCCAGCAGCCCTCTTGGACTCTACAATGAGCAGTTCTTC
J: TRBJ2-3; D: NA; V: TRBV11-2; size: NA; CDR3: CASSPLAASTDTQYF; DNA: TGTGCCAGCAGCCCTCTAGCTGCCAGCACAGATACGCAGTATTTT
J: TRBJ2-5; D: TRBD1; V: TRBV2; size: NA; CDR3: CASSDLRTGRETQYF; DNA: TGTGCCAGCAGTGATCTACGGACAGGGAGAGAGACCCAGTACTTC
J: TRBJ2-7; D: TRBD1; V: TRBV5-1; size: NA; CDR3: CASSLVGTGYEQYF; DNA: TGCGCCAGCAGCTTGGTTGGGACAGGTTACGAGCAGTACTTC
J: TRBJ2-7; D: NA; V: TRBV18; size: NA; CDR3: CASSPPAGANEQYF; DNA: TGTGCCAGCTCACCACCTGCGGGGGCGAACGAGCAGTACTTC
J: TRBJ1-3; D: NA; V: TRBV7-2; size: NA; CDR3: CASSSPGTSDPGNTIYF; DNA: TGTGCCAGCAGCTCCCCCGGGACATCAGACCCAGGAAACACCATATATTTT
J: TRBJ1-1; D: TRBD1; V: TRBV29-1; size: medium-sized; CDR3: CSVEAGQGEIEAFF; DNA: TGCAGCGTTGAAGCGGGACAGGGGGAAATTGAAGCTTTCTTT
J: TRBJ2-5; D: NA; V: TRBV7-2; size: NA; CDR3: CASSPPRDLTGEETQYF; DNA: TGTGCCAGCAGCCCTCCCCGGGACCTAACGGGGGAGGAGACCCAGTACTTC
J: TRBJ1-3; D: NA; V: TRBV6-5; size: NA; CDR3: CASTPSYSGNTIYF; DNA: TGTGCCAGCACCCCTTCCTACTCTGGAAACACCATATATTTT
J: TRBJ1-2; D: NA; V: TRBV10-3; size: NA; CDR3: CAISESAYGYTF; DNA: TGTGCCATCAGTGAGTCTGCCTATGGCTACACCTTC
J: TRBJ1-3; D: NA; V: TRBV6-6; size: NA; CDR3: CASSVGGSSGNTIYF; DNA: TGTGCCAGCTCAGTAGGCGGCTCCTCTGGAAACACCATATATTTT